This T cell receptor (beta chain) emerged from a study of shared clonotypes between healthy human individuals. As for the study in general: Participating donors consisted of two women and three men aged 18 to 49.

The CDR3 covers 15 residues. The V and J ends lost 3 bases and 5 bases respectively, with 14 bases between them. The germline CDR1 and CDR2 sequences are LGHNA and YSLEER. Replicate PCRs from sorted subsets contained approximately 200 ng DNA, which is roughly 30,000 T cell genomes. Profiled with immunoSEQ multiplex PCR; TCRdb holds only in-frame clones, not every one. The sample yields 1.5 million to 2.5 million clones, approximately 94% seen once. Positive CCR7 selection of CD45RO-negative cells yielded the naive CD8 cells, and terminally differentiated effector memory CD45RA+ cells were excluded. Regarding this clone: What it binds is not known.

Regarding the study as a whole: Sampling covered blood only; tissue repertoires likely differ.

J is TRBJ1-5 and V is TRBV4-3; a weak D match, TRBD1 (6 bases). This clonotype was obtained from a man aged 18 to 29 in good health. The specimen sequenced was naive CD8+ T cells sorted from blood. Here the CDR3 reads CASSQLTGEDQPQHF. In DNA form, the CDR3 reads TGCGCCAGCAGCCAGTTGACAGGCGAGGATCAGCCCCAGCATTTT.